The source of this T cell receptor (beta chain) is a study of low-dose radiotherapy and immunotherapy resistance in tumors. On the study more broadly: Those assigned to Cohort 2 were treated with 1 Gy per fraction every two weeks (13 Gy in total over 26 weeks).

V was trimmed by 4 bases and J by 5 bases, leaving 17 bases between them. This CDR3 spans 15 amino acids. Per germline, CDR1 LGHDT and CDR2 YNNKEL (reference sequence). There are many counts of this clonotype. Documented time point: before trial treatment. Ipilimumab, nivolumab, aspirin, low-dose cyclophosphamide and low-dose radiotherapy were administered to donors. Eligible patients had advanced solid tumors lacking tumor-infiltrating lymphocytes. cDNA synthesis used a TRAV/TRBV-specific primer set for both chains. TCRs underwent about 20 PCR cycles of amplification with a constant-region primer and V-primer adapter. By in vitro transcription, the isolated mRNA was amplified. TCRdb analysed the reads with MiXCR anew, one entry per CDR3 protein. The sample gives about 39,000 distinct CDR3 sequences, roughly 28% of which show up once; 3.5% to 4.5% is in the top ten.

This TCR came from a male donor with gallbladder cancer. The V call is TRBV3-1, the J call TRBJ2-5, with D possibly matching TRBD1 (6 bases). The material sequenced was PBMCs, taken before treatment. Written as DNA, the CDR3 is TGTGCCAGCAGCCCCTACCTGGGGGCTCGGGAGACCCAGTACTTC. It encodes CASSPYLGARETQYF.